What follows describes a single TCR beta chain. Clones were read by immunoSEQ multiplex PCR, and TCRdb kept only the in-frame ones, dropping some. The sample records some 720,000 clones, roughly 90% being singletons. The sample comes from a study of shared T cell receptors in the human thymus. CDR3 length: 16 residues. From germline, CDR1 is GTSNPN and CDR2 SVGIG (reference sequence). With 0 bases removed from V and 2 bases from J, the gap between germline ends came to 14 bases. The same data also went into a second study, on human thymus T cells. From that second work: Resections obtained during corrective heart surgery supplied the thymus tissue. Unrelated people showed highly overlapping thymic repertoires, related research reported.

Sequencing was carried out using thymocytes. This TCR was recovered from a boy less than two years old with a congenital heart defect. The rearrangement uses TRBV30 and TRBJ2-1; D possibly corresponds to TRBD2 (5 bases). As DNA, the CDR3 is TGTGCCTGGAGTGTAATACTAGAGTACGCCTACAATGAGCAGTTCTTC. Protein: CAWSVILEYAYNEQFF.